A selection of T cell receptor beta chains follows, all from one sample in a study of T cell responses to AZD1222 COVID-19 vaccine. Generated by immunoSEQ multiplex PCR, the TCRdb table keeps only in-frame clones and is missing some. The sample shows about 150,000 clones, nearly 95% of them seen only once. Sequenced here: peripheral blood, sampled on day 0 of AZD1222 vaccination. The origin of the receptors is an adult in good health. The CDR3 runs from the conserved cysteine through the conserved F or W. D genes are given only for firm matches.

D,length,V,J,DNA,CDR3
TRBD1,14,TRBV10-1,TRBJ2-7,TGCGCCAGCAGTCCGGGACAGGGGGTCTACGAGCAGTACTTC,CASSPGQGVYEQYF
TRBD2,15,TRBV4-1,TRBJ2-7,TGCGCCAGCAGGTCCACTAGCGGGAGGTTCTACGAGCAGTACTTC,CASRSTSGRFYEQYF
TRBD1,18,TRBV27,TRBJ2-1,TGTGCCAGCAGTTTGCAGGGACAGGGCAGGCGGGAAGGAAATGAGCAGTTCTTC,CASSLQGQGRREGNEQFF
.,13,TRBV6-5,TRBJ2-5,TGTGCCAGCAGTAGGACCCTAGAAGAGACCCAGTACTTC,CASSRTLEETQYF
.,13,TRBV6-5,TRBJ1-3,TGTGCCAGCAGACAGACCTCTGGAAACACCATATATTTT,CASRQTSGNTIYF
.,12,TRBV2,TRBJ1-4,TGTGCCAGCACCCCCACGGCGGAAAAACTGTTTTTT,CASTPTAEKLFF
.,16,TRBV18,TRBJ2-1,TGTGCCAGCTCACCAGTTGTAACGGGTTTCTACAATGAGCAGTTCTTC,CASSPVVTGFYNEQFF
TRBD2,16,TRBV5-1,TRBJ2-2,TGCGCCAGCAGCTTGGCCGGACTAGCGTACACCGGGGAGCTGTTTTTT,CASSLAGLAYTGELFF
TRBD2,16,TRBV4-1,TRBJ2-1,TGCGCCAGCAGCCTTCGGACTAGCGGGAGTGGGAATGAGCAGTTCTTC,CASSLRTSGSGNEQFF
.,14,TRBV5-4,TRBJ1-6,TGTGCCAGCAGCTTGAAGACAGGTAATTCACCCCTCCACTTT,CASSLKTGNSPLHF
.,13,TRBV30,TRBJ2-1,TGTGCCTGGAGTGCCTCACTAGGCGATGAGCAGTTCTTC,CAWSASLGDEQFF
.,15,TRBV2,TRBJ1-5,TGTGCCAGCAGACCACCTCCGGGAGGCAATCAGCCCCAGCATTTT,CASRPPPGGNQPQHF
.,15,TRBV30,TRBJ1-6,TGTGCCTGGGACCCCGGCACCGGGTATAATTCACCCCTCCACTTT,CAWDPGTGYNSPLHF
TRBD2,16,TRBV5-1,TRBJ2-3,TGCGCCAGCAGCTTGGCCACTAGCGGGAGTGCAGATACGCAGTATTTT,CASSLATSGSADTQYF
.,13,TRBV12-3/TRBV12-4,TRBJ2-3,TGTGCCAGCAGTTTCACAGGCACAGATACGCAGTATTTT,CASSFTGTDTQYF
TRBD1,16,TRBV5-5,TRBJ2-7,TGTGCCAGCAGCTTGCGATTCGGGACAGGGTTATTCGAGCAGTACTTC,CASSLRFGTGLFEQYF